This T cell receptor (beta chain) was obtained from a study of T cells in Graves' hyperthyroidism and ophthalmopathy. CDR3 size: 16 residues. Germline V gene sequence: CDR1 SNHLY, CDR2 FYNNEI. V gave up 7 bases and J gave up 3 bases; unmatched junction bases: 7. Exclusion of patients followed from uncontrolled infection, other autoimmune disease, pregnancy or lactation. The CDR3 regions of TCR beta were amplified from RNA transcripts. Primed by the HTBI set, a first-round RT-PCR was run on the TCR CDR3. MiXCR, applied by TCRdb to the multiplex PCR reads, yields one record per CDR3 protein. The sample holds some 600,000 distinct CDR3 sequences, about 14% seen once.

The sequenced sample was blood. This clonotype originated in a woman in her 30s with Graves' hyperthyroidism that later progressed to Graves' ophthalmopathy. This chain uses TRBV2 with TRBJ2-1; 12 bases are a match to TRBD2. CDR3 sequence reads: CASTQKLAGGYNEQFF. CDR3 nucleotide sequence: TGTGCCAGCACCCAGAAACTAGCGGGAGGCTACAATGAGCAGTTCTTC.